Shown below are 25 T cell receptor beta chains from a single sample sequenced in a study of blood T cell repertoires in COVID-19. Sequencing was performed with immunoSEQ multiplex PCR; in TCRdb, only in-frame clones are kept and a portion is missing. The sample shows 130,000 to 150,000 clones, more than 75% of them seen only once. The source material was peripheral blood. These receptors were taken from a man in his 60s with active or convalescent COVID-19.

This clone was observed a few times. This chain connects TRBV6-1 to TRBJ2-7, with TRBD2 matching 7 bases. Germline V lookup: CDR1 MNHNS, CDR2 SASEGT. V lost 2 bases to trimming and J lost 0 bases; unmatched junction nucleotides: 4. The CDR3 is 15 residues long. The CDR3 sequence is CASSEWGGSSYEQYF. The CDR3 DNA is TGTGCCAGCAGTGAATGGGGCGGGAGCTCCTACGAGCAGTACTTC.

The J gene is TRBJ1-5, the V gene TRBV7-9; the match to TRBD1 covers 8 bases. V was clipped by 5 bases and J by 5 bases; unmatched bases: 11. In germline, CDR1 is SEHNR, CDR2 FQNEAQ (reference sequence). There are 16 residues in the CDR3. The CDR3 here is CASSLGGQGAHQPQHF. The DNA for the CDR3 is TGTGCCAGCAGCCTCGGAGGGCAGGGGGCGCATCAGCCCCAGCATTTT.

The chain links TRBV10-3 to TRBJ1-3, with 7 bases lining up with TRBD1. With V trimmed by 3 bases and J by 6 bases, 5 bases remained unmatched. This CDR3 contains 14 residues. CDR1 is ENHRY and CDR2 is SYGVKD in the germline V gene. This CDR3 is CAISERGPQNTIYF. CDR3 nucleotides: TGTGCCATCAGTGAAAGGGGGCCACAAAACACCATATATTTT.

The V gene is TRBV7-2, the J gene TRBJ2-5; 7 nucleotides match TRBD1. Per germline, CDR1 SGHTA and CDR2 FQGNSA. The CDR3 runs 14 residues. With 5 bases clipped from V and 5 bases from J, the junction kept 8 bases outside the gene matches. The CDR3: CASSANRGGETQYF. Here the CDR3 DNA reads TGTGCCAGCAGCGCCAACAGGGGTGGGGAGACCCAGTACTTC.

This chain connects TRBV21-1 to TRBJ2-2; the tabulated D call, TRBD1, remains unverified against the DNA. TRBV21-1 is a documented pseudogene. The CDR3 covers 15 residues. The CDR3 coding sequence is TGTGCCAGCAGCAAACCGGGACAAAATACCGGGGAGCTGTTTTTT. Its translation is CASSKPGQNTGELFF.

V gene TRBV6-2 or TRBV6-3 combines with J gene TRBJ1-4; D ambiguous. Trimming stripped 4 bases from V and 0 bases from J, with 21 bases between. Germline V lookup: CDR1 MNHEY, CDR2 SVGEGT. This CDR3 has 19 residues. As DNA, the CDR3 is TGTGCCAGCAGTTCCCCTCCTGGACTAGCGGCTGCAACTAATGAAAAACTGTTTTTT. This sequence encodes CASSSPPGLAAATNEKLFF.

The CDR3 loop is CASSISSSNQPQHF. As DNA, the CDR3 is TGTGCCAGTAGTATATCCTCTAGCAATCAGCCCCAGCATTTT. The chain links TRBV19 to TRBJ1-5; D ambiguous. V was cut by 2 bases and J by 0 bases, with 5 bases left in between. The CDR3 runs 14 residues. In germline, CDR1 is LNHDA, CDR2 SQIVND (reference sequence).

The chain combines TRBV7-6 with TRBJ2-3, with D possibly TRBD1 on 5 matching bases. In germline, CDR1 is SGHVS, CDR2 FNYEAQ. The CDR3 is 15 amino acids. V was cut by 1 base and J by 2 bases, with 10 bases left in between. CDR3 loop: CASSLEGYITDTQYF. Here the CDR3 DNA reads TGTGCCAGCAGCTTAGAGGGGTATATCACAGATACGCAGTATTTT.

V gene TRBV29-1 combines with J gene TRBJ2-7; 7 bases align to TRBD2. Germline trimming cut 4 bases from V and 2 bases from J; bases unmatched to any gene: 8. This CDR3 spans 14 amino acids. Looked up from germline, CDR1 is SQVTM and CDR2 is ANQGSEA. The CDR3 region is CSVVQGGTTYEQYF. The CDR3 nucleotides read TGCAGCGTTGTCCAGGGAGGGACCACCTACGAGCAGTACTTC.

V usage is TRBV6-1 and J usage is TRBJ2-1; weak D call: TRBD2 (7 bases). The CDR3 is 18 amino acids. Trimming left V 2 bases short and J 4 bases short, with 21 bases between. Germline values: CDR1 MNHNS, CDR2 SASEGT. Here the CDR3 reads CASSEYPPGGGFYNEQFF. CDR3 in DNA: TGTGCCAGCAGTGAATATCCTCCGGGGGGCGGTTTTTACAATGAGCAGTTCTTC.

This chain links TRBV5-1 with TRBJ1-3; a weak D match, TRBD1 (5 bases). This CDR3 region has 15 residues. Germline CDR1 and CDR2: SGHRS and YFSETQ. The V end was cut by 7 bases, the J end by 0 bases, with 14 bases between. CDR3 DNA: TGCGCCAGCGGATCCGGACAACACTCTGGAAACACCATATATTTT. Residues: CASGSGQHSGNTIYF.

CDR3: CASSSSSRDTQYF. DNA for the CDR3: TGTGCCAGCAGCTCCTCCTCCAGGGATACGCAGTATTTT. This chain uses TRBV27 with TRBJ2-3; D is unclear. This CDR3 has 13 amino acids. Germline values: CDR1 MNHEY, CDR2 SMNVEV (reference sequence). The germline V and J ends were trimmed by 6 bases and 6 bases, with 13 bases remaining between them.

This clone was picked up one time. The chain carries TRBV3-1 (or the pseudogene TRBV3-2) and TRBJ2-2, with D tentatively TRBD1 (6 bases). V gave up 4 bases and J gave up 6 bases, with 12 bases separating them. This CDR3 contains 14 residues. The germline gives CDR1 LGHDT, CDR2 YNNKEL (reference sequence). The CDR3 DNA reads as TGTGCCAGCAGCCGCCAGGGGTTCCCCGGGGAGCTGTTTTTT. Translated: CASSRQGFPGELFF.

This chain uses TRBV27 with TRBJ2-3, with 14 nucleotides matching TRBD2. The germline gives CDR1 MNHEY, CDR2 SMNVEV (reference sequence). This CDR3 is 16 amino acids long. Trimming removed 4 bases from V and 7 bases from J; junction bases left unmatched: 7. The CDR3 coding sequence is TGTGCCAGCAGTTCTAGACTAGCGGGAGGGCCCAATACGCAGTATTTT. Amino acid sequence: CASSSRLAGGPNTQYF.

This rearrangement joins TRBV5-4 to TRBJ1-1; D is perhaps TRBD1 (5 bases). The CDR3 is made up of 13 amino acids. V lost 1 base, J lost 6 bases, and 10 bases lay in between. Per the germline V gene, CDR1 is SGHNT and CDR2 is YYREEE (reference sequence). CDR3 in amino acids: CASSLQGGAEAFF. The CDR3 DNA follows: TGTGCCAGCAGCTTGCAGGGCGGCGCTGAAGCTTTCTTT.

The rearrangement uses TRBV7-9 and TRBJ2-7, with D tentatively TRBD2 (6 bases). There are 15 residues in the CDR3. V was clipped by 3 bases and J by 6 bases, with 18 bases between them. Germline V CDR1 and CDR2: SEHNR, FQNEAQ (reference sequence). The CDR3 loop reads CASSFLAGTYGEQYF. The CDR3 DNA sequence: TGTGCCAGCAGCTTCCTTGCGGGGACCTACGGCGAGCAGTACTTC.

This clone was found a few times. This sequence joins TRBV5-1 and TRBJ1-2; no clear D gene. Germline-derived CDR1 and CDR2 are SGHRS and YFSETQ. The CDR3 has 14 residues. Trimming took 0 bases from V and 4 from J, leaving 10 bases between them. The CDR3 DNA sequence: TGCGCCAGCAGCTTGGGCACAAATTTCTATGGCTACACCTTC. Its protein is CASSLGTNFYGYTF. Variable domain in full (rest from reference TRBV5-1 and TRBJ1-2): KAGVTQTPRYLIKTRGQQVTLSCSPISGHRSVSWYQQTPGQGLQFLFEYFSETQRNKGNFPGRFSGRQFSNSRSEMNVSTLELGDSALYLCASSLGTNFYGYTFGSGTRLTVV.

The count of this clone is one. This chain links TRBV28 with TRBJ2-2; D is uncertain. Looked up from germline, CDR1 is MDHEN and CDR2 is SYDVKM. The CDR3 covers 12 residues. The V end lost 5 bases, the J end lost 5 bases, and 6 bases lay between the germline ends. CDR3 nucleotides: TGTGCCAGCAGTATACGGACCGGGGAGCTGTTTTTT. This gives the protein CASSIRTGELFF.

This chain connects TRBV4-3 to TRBJ1-1, with TRBD1 matching over 9 bases. Trimming took 4 bases from V and 1 from J; bases not matched to a gene: 7. CDR3 length: 16 residues. Germline lookup yields CDR1 LGHNA and CDR2 YSLEER. The CDR3: CASSLIPDRGNTEAFF. Here the CDR3 DNA reads TGCGCCAGCAGCCTAATCCCGGACAGGGGGAACACTGAAGCTTTCTTT.

The CDR3 loop is CASSFRTGGETQYF. CDR3 nucleotide sequence: TGTGCCAGCAGCTTTCGGACAGGCGGGGAGACCCAGTACTTC. The chain carries TRBV7-2 and TRBJ2-5, with TRBD1 matching over 7 bases. The CDR3 has 14 amino acids. CDR1 and CDR2 from the germline V gene are SGHTA and FQGNSA. V lost 3 bases, J lost 5 bases, and 6 bases stayed unmatched.

This sequence joins TRBV9 and TRBJ1-1; TRBD1 matches at 10 bases. V was clipped by 8 bases and J by 11 bases; unmatched bases: 15. The germline V gene has CDR1 SGDLS and CDR2 YYNGEE. The CDR3 runs 14 residues. CDR3 protein: CASTLRDRGSTAFF. The CDR3 DNA sequence: TGTGCCAGTACCCTCCGGGACAGGGGTTCGACGGCTTTCTTT.

The V call is TRBV28, the J call TRBJ2-3; D gene ambiguous. This CDR3 is built from 11 residues. V lost 4 bases, J lost 4 bases, and 3 bases lay in between. Germline V gives CDR1 MDHEN, CDR2 SYDVKM. Here the CDR3 DNA reads TGTGCCAGCAGTTCCTCAGATACGCAGTATTTT. Translating gives CASSSSDTQYF.

J is TRBJ1-4 and V is TRBV5-1; 7 positions agree with TRBD1. Trimming at V came to 4 bases and at J to 7 bases, leaving 7 bases not matched to a gene. The CDR3 length is 14 residues. CDR1 and CDR2 (germline): SGHRS, YFSETQ. The CDR3: CASSVQGRGEKLFF. CDR3 coding DNA: TGCGCCAGCAGCGTACAGGGGCGGGGTGAAAAACTGTTTTTT. Combining the CDR3 with reference TRBV5-1 and TRBJ1-4 gives the whole variable domain KAGVTQTPRYLIKTRGQQVTLSCSPISGHRSVSWYQQTPGQGLQFLFEYFSETQRNKGNFPGRFSGRQFSNSRSEMNVSTLELGDSALYLCASSVQGRGEKLFFGSGTQLSVL.

V usage is TRBV20-1 and J usage is TRBJ2-7, with 8 positions matching TRBD2. Germline CDR1 and CDR2: DFQATT and SNEGSKA (reference sequence). This CDR3 contains 11 residues. The V segment lost 7 bases and the J segment 3 bases; nucleotides outside the gene matches: 2. The CDR3 DNA reads as TGCAGTGTGGCGGGAGGCTACGAGCAGTACTTC. It specifies CSVAGGYEQYF.

CDR3 loop: CASRLAGGREQYF. The DNA for the CDR3 is TGTGCCAGCAGACTAGCGGGAGGGAGGGAGCAGTACTTC. The V gene is TRBV27, the J gene TRBJ2-7; 13 positions agree with TRBD2. The CDR3 is 13 amino acids. The junction had 3 bases not matched to a gene; V was cut back by 6 bases and J by 7 bases. Germline V CDR1 and CDR2: MNHEY, SMNVEV (reference sequence).